The 14 T cell receptor beta chains presented below share a single source sample, sequenced in a study of CD8+CD57+ T cells in acquired aplastic anemia. It was genomic DNA that served as the template for profiling TCR beta VDJ and CDR3. MiXCR, run by TCRdb on the reads, gives a single entry per CDR3 protein. The table shows 400,000 to 600,000 distinct CDR3 sequences, with approximately 33% occurring only once. Patients included in sequencing had previously demonstrated CD8+CD57+ cell expansion by flow cytometry. The material sequenced was sorted CD4+, CD8+, or CD8+CD57+ T cells (not recorded which) from PBMCs. These TCRs come from a human donor with aplastic anemia.

A word on this clonotype: The CDR3 end shows no conserved phenylalanine or tryptophan, and so a read error is likely. No DNA is shown, since the ends of the CDR3 on it are uncertain; the CDR3 is the one TCRdb lists. CDR3 protein: CASSQEGRAPGSCFL. J is TRBJ2-2 and V is TRBV14; the table gives TRBD1 as D, unverified against the DNA. Germline V CDR1 and CDR2: SGHDN, FVKESK. The CDR3 length equals 15 residues, ends included.

This clonotype showed up just once. In nucleotides, the CDR3 is TGTGCCAGCAGAAGTACAGGAGAAGGGTATGGCTACACCTTC. The encoded protein is CASRSTGEGYGYTF. The chain employs TRBV12-3 or TRBV12-4 and TRBJ1-2; TRBD1 might be the D (5 bases). Trimming took off 6 bases at V and 5 bases at J, with 16 bases between the two ends. The CDR3 length is 14 residues.

This clonotype came up many times. The V gene is TRBV7-2, the J gene TRBJ1-5; a possible D gene is TRBD1 (5 bases). This CDR3 contains 16 residues. Trimming pared 0 bases from V and 3 bases from J, leaving 12 bases between. Germline V gives CDR1 SGHTA, CDR2 FQGNSA. The CDR3 DNA reads as TGTGCCAGCAGCTTAGCGTCTCAGGGCAACAATCAGCCCCAGCATTTT. The encoded protein is CASSLASQGNNQPQHF. Together with reference TRBV7-2 and TRBJ1-5, the CDR3 gives the full variable domain: GAGVSQSPSNKVTEKGKDVELRCDPISGHTALYWYRQSLGQGLEFLIYFQGNSAPDKSGLPSDRFSAERTGGSVSTLTIQRTQQEDSAVYLCASSLASQGNNQPQHFGDGTRLSIL.

This clonotype was recorded at least ten times. J is TRBJ1-6 and V is TRBV14; possibly TRBD1 for D (5 bases). The germline V and J ends were trimmed by 0 bases and 7 bases, with 7 bases remaining between them. The CDR3 totals 14 residues. Germline V lookup: CDR1 SGHDN, CDR2 FVKESK. The chain's CDR3 is CASSQETANSPLHF. The CDR3 coding sequence is TGTGCCAGCAGCCAAGAGACAGCCAATTCACCCCTCCACTTT.

Points on this clonotype: This may arise from a read error, as a much more abundant clone is one base away. The V call is TRBV7-6, the J call TRBJ2-7; D is tentatively TRBD1 or TRBD2 (5 bases each). With 8 bases removed from V and 0 bases from J, the gap between germline ends came to 20 bases. Germline V CDR1 and CDR2: SGHVS, FNYEAQ. CDR3 length: 16 residues. CDR3 nucleotides: TGTGCCAGCGGCCCCTCAACCTGGGGGACCTCCTACGAGCAGTACTTC. Its translation: CASGPSTWGTSYEQYF.

This clonotype was recorded a few times. The chain has TRBV9 and TRBJ2-2; D remains unclear. The CDR3 is 15 amino acids. Germline-derived CDR1 and CDR2 are SGDLS and YYNGEE. V lost 0 bases and J lost 1, with 7 bases in between. The CDR3 region is CASSVAQQNTGELFF. The CDR3 DNA follows: TGTGCCAGCAGCGTAGCACAGCAGAACACCGGGGAGCTGTTTTTT.

This rearrangement joins TRBV7-8 to TRBJ1-4; weak D call: TRBD1 (5 bases). CDR1 and CDR2 from the germline V gene are SGHVS and FQNEAQ. Trimming removed 6 bases at V and 8 bases at J, with 19 bases between. The CDR3 sequence is 15 residues long. Here the CDR3 reads CASSKGRGIREKLFF. CDR3 nucleotides: TGTGCCAGCAGTAAAGGCCGGGGGATAAGGGAAAAACTGTTTTTT.

This clonotype was seen at least ten times. The chain couples TRBV19 to TRBJ1-2; no definite D call. CDR1 is LNHDA and CDR2 is SQIVND in the germline V gene (reference sequence). Deletions cut 5 bases from V and 4 bases from J, with 11 bases between. The CDR3 runs to 13 residues. In DNA form, the CDR3 reads TGTGCCAGTAGTCTAGGTGCAAGCTATGGCTACACCTTC. Protein product: CASSLGASYGYTF.

This clonotype was observed a few times. The rearrangement joins TRBV6-1 to TRBJ1-3, with 7 bases aligning to TRBD1. Looked up from germline, CDR1 is MNHNS and CDR2 is SASEGT. The CDR3 runs to 16 residues. After removal of 5 bases from V and 3 bases from J, the junction contained 10 bases not matched to a gene. DNA of the CDR3: TGTGCCAGCAGTACTCCCAGGGGGGTGGGTGGAAACACCATATATTTT. It yields the protein CASSTPRGVGGNTIYF.

This clonotype appeared many times. This sequence joins TRBV2 and TRBJ2-5; TRBD2 aligns across 9 bases. The V gene's germline CDR1 is SNHLY and CDR2 FYNNEI. There are 14 residues in the CDR3. Losses at the gene ends were 6 bases for V and 3 bases for J; bases not matched to a gene: 5. The chain's CDR3 is CASRAGGLKETQYF. CDR3 DNA sequence: TGTGCCAGCAGGGCGGGGGGGTTGAAAGAGACCCAGTACTTC.

Ten or more counts support this clonotype. The V call is TRBV29-1, the J call TRBJ2-7; TRBD2 aligns across 12 bases. The V segment lost 1 base and the J segment 4 bases; nucleotides outside the gene matches: 2. CDR1 and CDR2 from the germline V gene are SQVTM and ANQGSEA. The CDR3 covers 14 residues. The CDR3 region is CSVEVTSGRYEQYF. The DNA for the CDR3 is TGCAGCGTTGAAGTGACTAGCGGGAGATACGAGCAGTACTTC.

This clonotype came up many times. A read error may account for a junction end that differs from germline. The CDR3 DNA follows: TGTGCTAGCAGCTTCCGCTGGACAGGGTCATTCGAATATGGCTACACCTTC. This encodes CASSFRWTGSFEYGYTF. This chain links TRBV7-7 with TRBJ1-2; 8 bases are a match to TRBD1. Germline V lookup: CDR1 SSHAT, CDR2 FNYEAQ (reference sequence). The CDR3 consists of 17 residues.

This clonotype showed up many times. Germline is not matched at one junction end, which may reflect a read error. The rearrangement joins TRBV12-3 or TRBV12-4 to TRBJ2-7, with D perhaps matching TRBD2 (5 bases). The CDR3 spans 13 residues. CDR3 DNA sequence: TGTGCCAGCAGCTTAGGAGGATCCTACGAGCAGTACTTC. Protein sequence: CASSLGGSYEQYF.

The chain recombines TRBV4-3 with TRBJ1-2; no clear D gene. The CDR3 loop spans 17 amino acids. Germline V gene sequence: CDR1 LGHNA, CDR2 YSLEER. Trimming removed 0 bases at V and 2 bases at J, with 16 bases between. The CDR3 region has the DNA TGCGCCAGCAGCCAAGATCGTCCCGGGGTGGGCAACTATGGCTACACCTTC. This gives the protein CASSQDRPGVGNYGYTF.